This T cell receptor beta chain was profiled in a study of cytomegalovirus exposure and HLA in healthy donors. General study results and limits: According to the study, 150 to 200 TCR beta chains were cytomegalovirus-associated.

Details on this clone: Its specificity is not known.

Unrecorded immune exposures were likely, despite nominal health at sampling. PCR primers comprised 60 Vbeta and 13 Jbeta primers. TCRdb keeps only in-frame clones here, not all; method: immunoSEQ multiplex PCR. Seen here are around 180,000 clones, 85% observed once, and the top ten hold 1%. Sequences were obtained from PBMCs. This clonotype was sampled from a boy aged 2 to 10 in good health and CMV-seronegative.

As DNA, the CDR3 is TGTGCCAGCAGCCAACCCTGGAGAGCGGGAGGGGCGGAGACCCAGTACTTC. It translates to CASSQPWRAGGAETQYF. The chain is built from TRBV14 and TRBJ2-5, with 10 bases lining up with TRBD2. This CDR3 comprises 17 residues. Germline loops: CDR1 SGHDN, CDR2 FVKESK. The J segment lost 5 bases and the V segment lost 2 bases, leaving 11 bases of the junction unmatched.